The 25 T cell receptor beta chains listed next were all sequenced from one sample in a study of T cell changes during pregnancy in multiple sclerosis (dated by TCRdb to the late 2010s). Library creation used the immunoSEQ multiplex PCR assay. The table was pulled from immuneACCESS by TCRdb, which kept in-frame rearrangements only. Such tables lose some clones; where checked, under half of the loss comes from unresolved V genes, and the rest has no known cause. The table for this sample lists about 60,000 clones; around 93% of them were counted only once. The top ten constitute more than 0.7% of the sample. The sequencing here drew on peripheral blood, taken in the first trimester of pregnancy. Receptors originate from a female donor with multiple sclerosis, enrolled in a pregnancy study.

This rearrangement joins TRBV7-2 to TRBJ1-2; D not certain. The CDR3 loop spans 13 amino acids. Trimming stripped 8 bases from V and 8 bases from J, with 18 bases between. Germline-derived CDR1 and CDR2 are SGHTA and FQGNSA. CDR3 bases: TGTGCCAGCGTCGACATGGGCGGGCGCGGCTACACCTTC. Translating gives CASVDMGGRGYTF.

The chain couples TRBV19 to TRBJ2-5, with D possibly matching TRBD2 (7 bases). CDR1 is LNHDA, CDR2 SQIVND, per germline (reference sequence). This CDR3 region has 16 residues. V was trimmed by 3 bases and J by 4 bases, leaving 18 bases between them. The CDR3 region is CASSMGWGGAGETQYF. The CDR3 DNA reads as TGTGCCAGTAGTATGGGCTGGGGGGGGGCGGGAGAGACCCAGTACTTC.

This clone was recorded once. Written as DNA, the CDR3 is TGTGCCAGCAGCACACGGGACTCCTTCTGGGGGGGCTACACCTTC. Amino acids: CASSTRDSFWGGYTF. The chain is built from TRBV7-8 and TRBJ1-2, with a possible D match to TRBD1 (5 bases). The CDR3 sequence is 15 residues long. CDR1 and CDR2 from the germline V gene are SGHVS and FQNEAQ. V was shortened by 5 bases and J by 8 bases, with 21 bases between the two germline ends.

CDR3 nucleotide sequence: TGCGCCAGCAGCCAAGATTGGGACAGGGAGTCCGAGCAGTACTTC. It yields the protein CASSQDWDRESEQYF. The V call is TRBV4-3, the J call TRBJ2-7, with 9 bases matching TRBD1. CDR3 length equals 15 residues. Trimming removed 0 bases from V and 6 bases from J; junction bases left unmatched: 6. CDR1 and CDR2 (germline): LGHNA, YSLEER.

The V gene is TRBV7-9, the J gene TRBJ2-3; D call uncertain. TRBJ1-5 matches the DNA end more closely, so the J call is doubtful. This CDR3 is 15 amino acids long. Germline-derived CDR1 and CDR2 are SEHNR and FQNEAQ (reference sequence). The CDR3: CASNSPTSPDRTQHF. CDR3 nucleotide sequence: TGTGCCAGCAATTCTCCGACTAGCCCTGATCGGACGCAGCATTTT.

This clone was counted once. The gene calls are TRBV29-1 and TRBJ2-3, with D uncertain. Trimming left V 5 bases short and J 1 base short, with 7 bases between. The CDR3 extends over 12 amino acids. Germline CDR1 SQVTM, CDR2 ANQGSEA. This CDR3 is CSVSPGTDTQYF. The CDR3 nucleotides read TGCAGCGTTAGCCCGGGCACAGATACGCAGTATTTT.

CDR3 loop: CASSPRHGLQETQYF. The CDR3 coding sequence is TGTGCCAGCTCACCCCGTCACGGACTCCAAGAGACCCAGTACTTC. The gene calls are TRBV18 and TRBJ2-5; the D gene is possibly TRBD2 (5 bases). Germline V CDR1 and CDR2: KGHSH, LQKENI. The CDR3 sequence is 15 residues long. The V and J ends lost 3 bases and 1 base respectively, with 12 bases between them.

In nucleotides, the CDR3 is TGTGCCACCAGCACCCTGGCAGGGGTCAATCAGCCCCAGCATTTT. This codes for CATSTLAGVNQPQHF. The V gene is TRBV15, the J gene TRBJ1-5, with a possible D match to TRBD1 (6 bases). The V gene lost 4 bases and the J gene lost 3 bases, with 13 bases spanning the gap. The germline CDR1 and CDR2 sequences are LNHNV and YYDKDF (reference sequence). The CDR3 covers 15 residues.

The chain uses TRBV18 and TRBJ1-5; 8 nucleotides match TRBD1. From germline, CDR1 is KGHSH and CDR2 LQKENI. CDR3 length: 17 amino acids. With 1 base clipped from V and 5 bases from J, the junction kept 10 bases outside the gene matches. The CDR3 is CASSPQLTGTGDQPQHF. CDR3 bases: TGTGCCAGCTCACCACAATTGACCGGGACAGGCGATCAGCCCCAGCATTTT.

The CDR3 region has the DNA TGTGCCAGCAAGGGGACTAGCGGGGGCCCTGGGGTGTACGAGCAGTACTTC. This sequence encodes CASKGTSGGPGVYEQYF. The chain has TRBV7-9 and TRBJ2-7; 14 bases align to TRBD2. The length of the CDR3 is 17 residues. V shed 7 bases and J 4 bases; nucleotides not matched to a gene: 12. CDR1 is SEHNR, CDR2 FQNEAQ, per germline (reference sequence).

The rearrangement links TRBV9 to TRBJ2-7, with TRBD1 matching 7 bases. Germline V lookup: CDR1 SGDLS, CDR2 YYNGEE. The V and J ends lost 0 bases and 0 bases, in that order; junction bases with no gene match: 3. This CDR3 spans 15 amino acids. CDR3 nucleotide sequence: TGTGCCAGCAGCGTAGAGGGACAGAGCTCCTACGAGCAGTACTTC. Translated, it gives CASSVEGQSSYEQYF.

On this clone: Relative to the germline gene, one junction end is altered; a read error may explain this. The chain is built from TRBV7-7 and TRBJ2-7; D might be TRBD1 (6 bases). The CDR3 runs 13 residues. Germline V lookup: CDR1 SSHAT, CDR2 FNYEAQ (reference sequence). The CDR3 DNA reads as TGTGCTAGCAGCTTATTGAGGGGGATGGAGCAGTACTTC. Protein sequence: CASSLLRGMEQYF. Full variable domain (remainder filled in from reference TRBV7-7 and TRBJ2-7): GAGVSQSPRYKVTKRGQDVTLRCDPISSHATLYWYQQALGQGPEFLTYFNYEAQPDKSGLPSDRFSAERPEGSISTLTIQRTEQRDSAMYRCASSLLRGMEQYFGPGTRLTVT.

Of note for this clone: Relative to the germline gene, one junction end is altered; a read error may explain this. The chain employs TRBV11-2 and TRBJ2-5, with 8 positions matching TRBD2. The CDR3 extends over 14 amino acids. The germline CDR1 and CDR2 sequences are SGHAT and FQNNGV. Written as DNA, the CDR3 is TGTGCCAGCAGCTTAGAAGAGGCGGGGGGCACGACGGACTTC. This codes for CASSLEEAGGTTDF.

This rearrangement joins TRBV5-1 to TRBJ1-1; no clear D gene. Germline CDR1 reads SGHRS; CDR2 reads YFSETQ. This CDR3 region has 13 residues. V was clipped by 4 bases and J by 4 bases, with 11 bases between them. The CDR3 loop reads CASSPTRGTEAFF. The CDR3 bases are TGCGCCAGCAGCCCCACCCGGGGCACTGAAGCTTTCTTT.

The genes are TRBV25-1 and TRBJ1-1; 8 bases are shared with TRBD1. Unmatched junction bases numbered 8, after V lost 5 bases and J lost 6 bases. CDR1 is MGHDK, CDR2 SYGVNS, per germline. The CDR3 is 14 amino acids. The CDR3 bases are TGTGCCAGCAGTATGACAGGGGTGTTCGCTGAAGCTTTCTTT. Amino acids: CASSMTGVFAEAFF.

This chain's CDR3 is CASSPSQGAGNGELFF. The CDR3 DNA reads as TGTGCCAGCTCACCTTCACAGGGGGCAGGTAACGGGGAGCTGTTTTTT. The gene calls are TRBV18 and TRBJ2-2, with 9 bases that match TRBD1. Germline-derived CDR1 and CDR2 are KGHSH and LQKENI. The CDR3 covers 16 residues. V was clipped by 3 bases and J by 7 bases; unmatched bases: 9.

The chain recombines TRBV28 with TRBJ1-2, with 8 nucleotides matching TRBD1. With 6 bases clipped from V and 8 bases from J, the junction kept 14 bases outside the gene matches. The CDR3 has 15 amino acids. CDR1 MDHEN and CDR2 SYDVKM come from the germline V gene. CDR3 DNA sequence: TGTGCCAGCAGCCCGCTGGGACAGGTGGGGTGGGGCTACACCTTC. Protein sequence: CASSPLGQVGWGYTF.

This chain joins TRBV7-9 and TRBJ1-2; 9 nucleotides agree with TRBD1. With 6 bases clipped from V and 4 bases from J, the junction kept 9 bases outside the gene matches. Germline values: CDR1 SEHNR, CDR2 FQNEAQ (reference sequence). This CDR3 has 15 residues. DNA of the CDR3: TGTGCCAGCAGTCCTACGACAGGGGGTGCCTATGGCTACACCTTC. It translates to CASSPTTGGAYGYTF.

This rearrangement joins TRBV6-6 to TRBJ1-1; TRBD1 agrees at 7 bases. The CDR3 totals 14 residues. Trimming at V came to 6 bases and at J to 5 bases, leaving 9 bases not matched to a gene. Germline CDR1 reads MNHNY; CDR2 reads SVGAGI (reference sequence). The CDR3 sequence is CASSRRTGTTEAFF. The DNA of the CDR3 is TGTGCCAGCAGCCGCCGGACAGGAACGACTGAAGCTTTCTTT.

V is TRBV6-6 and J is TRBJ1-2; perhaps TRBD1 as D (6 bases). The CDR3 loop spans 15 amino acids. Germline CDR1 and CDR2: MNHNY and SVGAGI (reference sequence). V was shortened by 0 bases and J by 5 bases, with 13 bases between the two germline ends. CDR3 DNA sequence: TGTGCCAGCAGTTACTCACCCCGGACAGTTTATGGCTACACCTTC. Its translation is CASSYSPRTVYGYTF.

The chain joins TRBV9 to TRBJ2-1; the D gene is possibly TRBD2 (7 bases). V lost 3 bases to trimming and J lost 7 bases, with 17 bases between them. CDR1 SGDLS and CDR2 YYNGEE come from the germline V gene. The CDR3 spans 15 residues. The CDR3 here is CASSAMGGRGNEQFF. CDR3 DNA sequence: TGTGCCAGCAGCGCCATGGGGGGGCGGGGGAATGAGCAGTTCTTC.

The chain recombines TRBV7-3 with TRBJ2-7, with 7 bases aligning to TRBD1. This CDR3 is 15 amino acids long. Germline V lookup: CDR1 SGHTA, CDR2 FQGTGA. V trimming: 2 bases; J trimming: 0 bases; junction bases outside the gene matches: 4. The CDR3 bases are TGTGCCAGCAGCTTATACAGGGGTAGCTCCTACGAGCAGTACTTC. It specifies CASSLYRGSSYEQYF.

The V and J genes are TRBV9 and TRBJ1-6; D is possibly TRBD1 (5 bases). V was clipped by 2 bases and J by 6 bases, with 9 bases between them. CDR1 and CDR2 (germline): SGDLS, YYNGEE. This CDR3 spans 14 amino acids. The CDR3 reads CASSVGGFNSPLHF. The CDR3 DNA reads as TGTGCCAGCAGCGTGGGGGGGTTTAATTCACCCCTCCACTTT.

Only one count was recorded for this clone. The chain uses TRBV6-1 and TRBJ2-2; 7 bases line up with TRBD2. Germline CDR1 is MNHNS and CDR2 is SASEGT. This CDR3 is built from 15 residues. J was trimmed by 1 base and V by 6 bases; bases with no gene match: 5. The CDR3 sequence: CASRGGRGNTGELFF. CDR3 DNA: TGTGCCAGCAGGGGGGGGAGGGGGAACACCGGGGAGCTGTTTTTT.

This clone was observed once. The CDR3 loop reads CASSEGVPPDNSPLHF. The CDR3 DNA is TGTGCCAGCAGTGAAGGAGTTCCCCCGGATAATTCACCCCTCCACTTT. This rearrangement joins TRBV6-1 to TRBJ1-6; no definite D call. Trimming pared 1 base from V and 5 bases from J, leaving 12 bases between. The V gene's germline CDR1 is MNHNS and CDR2 SASEGT. The CDR3 runs to 16 residues.